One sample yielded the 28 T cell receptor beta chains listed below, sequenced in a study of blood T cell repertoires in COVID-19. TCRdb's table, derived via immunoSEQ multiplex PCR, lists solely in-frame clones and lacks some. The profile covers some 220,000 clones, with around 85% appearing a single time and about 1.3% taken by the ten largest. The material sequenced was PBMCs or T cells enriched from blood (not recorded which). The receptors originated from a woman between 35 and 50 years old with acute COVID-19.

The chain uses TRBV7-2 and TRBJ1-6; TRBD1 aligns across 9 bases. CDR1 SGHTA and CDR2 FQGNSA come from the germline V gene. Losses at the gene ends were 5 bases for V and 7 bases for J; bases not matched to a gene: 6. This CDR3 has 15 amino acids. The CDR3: CASSNTDRGNSPLHF. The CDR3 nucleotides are TGTGCCAGCAGCAACACGGACAGGGGAAATTCACCCCTCCACTTT.

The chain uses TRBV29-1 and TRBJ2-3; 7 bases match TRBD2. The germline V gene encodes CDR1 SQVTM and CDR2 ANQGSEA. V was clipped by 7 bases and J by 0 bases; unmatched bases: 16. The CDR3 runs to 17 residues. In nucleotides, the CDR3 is TGCAGCGCCCGAGGGCTAGCGGCTAGATTAAGCACAGATACGCAGTATTTT. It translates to CSARGLAARLSTDTQYF.

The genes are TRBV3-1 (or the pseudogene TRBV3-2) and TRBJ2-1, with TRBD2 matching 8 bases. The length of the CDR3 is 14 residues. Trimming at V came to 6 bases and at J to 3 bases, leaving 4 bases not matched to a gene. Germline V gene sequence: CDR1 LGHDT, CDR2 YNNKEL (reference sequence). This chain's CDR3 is CASSPGTSYNEQFF. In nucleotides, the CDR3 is TGTGCCAGCAGTCCCGGGACTAGCTACAATGAGCAGTTCTTC.

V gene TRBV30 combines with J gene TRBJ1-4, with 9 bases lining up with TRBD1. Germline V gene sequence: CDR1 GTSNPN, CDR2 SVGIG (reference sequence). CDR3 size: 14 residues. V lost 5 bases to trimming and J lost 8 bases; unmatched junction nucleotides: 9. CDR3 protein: CAWLRTGGFEKLFF. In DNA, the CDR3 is TGTGCCTGGCTCCGAACAGGGGGCTTCGAAAAACTGTTTTTT. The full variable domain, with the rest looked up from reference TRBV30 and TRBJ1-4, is SQTIHQWPATLVQPVGSPLSLECTVEGTSNPNLYWYRQAAGRGLQLLFYSVGIGQISSEVPQNLSASRPQDRQFILSSKKLLLSDSGFYLCAWLRTGGFEKLFFGSGTQLSVL.

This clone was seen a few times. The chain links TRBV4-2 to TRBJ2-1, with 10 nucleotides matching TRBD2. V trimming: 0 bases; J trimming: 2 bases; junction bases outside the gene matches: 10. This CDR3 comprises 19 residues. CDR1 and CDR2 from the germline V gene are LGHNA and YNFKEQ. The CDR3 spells CASSQDILAGELAYNEQFF. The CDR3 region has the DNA TGTGCCAGCAGCCAAGATATCCTAGCGGGGGAGTTAGCCTACAATGAGCAGTTCTTC.

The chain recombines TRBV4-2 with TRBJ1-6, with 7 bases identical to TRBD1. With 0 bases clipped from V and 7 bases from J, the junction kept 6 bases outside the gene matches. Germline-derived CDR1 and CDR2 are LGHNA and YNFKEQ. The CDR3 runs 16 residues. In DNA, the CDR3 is TGTGCCAGCAGCCAAGAACGGACAGGCGGGAATTCACCCCTCCACTTT. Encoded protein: CASSQERTGGNSPLHF.

The CDR3 here is CASSLTLREGHTGELFF. CDR3 nucleotide sequence: TGTGCCAGCAGCTTAACCCTGCGGGAGGGCCACACCGGGGAGCTGTTTTTT. The chain combines TRBV7-2 with TRBJ2-2; 9 positions agree with TRBD2. From germline, CDR1 is SGHTA and CDR2 FQGNSA. Germline trimming cut 2 bases from V and 3 bases from J; bases unmatched to any gene: 7. This CDR3 comprises 17 residues.

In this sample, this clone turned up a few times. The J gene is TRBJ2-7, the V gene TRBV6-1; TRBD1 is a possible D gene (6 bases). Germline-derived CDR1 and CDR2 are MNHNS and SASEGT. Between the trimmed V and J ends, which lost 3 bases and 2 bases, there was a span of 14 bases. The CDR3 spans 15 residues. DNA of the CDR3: TGTGCCAGCAGTGATACCCCAGGGGCGGCCTACGAGCAGTACTTC. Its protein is CASSDTPGAAYEQYF.

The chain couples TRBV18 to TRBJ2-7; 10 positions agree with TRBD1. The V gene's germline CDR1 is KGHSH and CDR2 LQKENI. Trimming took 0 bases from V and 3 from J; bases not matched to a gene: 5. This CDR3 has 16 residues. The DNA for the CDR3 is TGTGCCAGCTCACCACCGATGACAGGGGGCGTCTACGAGCAGTACTTC. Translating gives CASSPPMTGGVYEQYF.

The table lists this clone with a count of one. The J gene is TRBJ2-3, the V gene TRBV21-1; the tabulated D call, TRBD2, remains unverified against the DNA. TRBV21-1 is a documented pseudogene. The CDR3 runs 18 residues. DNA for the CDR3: TGTGCCAGCAGCGATCGCTTCCCCCAGACGGGAGCGATAGATACGCAGTATTTT. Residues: CASSDRFPQTGAIDTQYF.

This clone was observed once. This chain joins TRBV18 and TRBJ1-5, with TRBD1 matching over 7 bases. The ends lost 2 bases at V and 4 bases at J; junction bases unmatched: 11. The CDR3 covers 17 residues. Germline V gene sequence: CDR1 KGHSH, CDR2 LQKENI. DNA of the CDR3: TGTGCCAGCTCACCAAGGGGGCACACAGGGTCGAATCAGCCCCAGCATTTT. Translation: CASSPRGHTGSNQPQHF.

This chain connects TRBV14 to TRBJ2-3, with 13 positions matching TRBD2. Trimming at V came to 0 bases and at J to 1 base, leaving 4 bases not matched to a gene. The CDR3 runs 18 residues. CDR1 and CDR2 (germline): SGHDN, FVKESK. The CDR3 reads CASSQDWGLAGRTDTQYF. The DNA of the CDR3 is TGTGCCAGCAGCCAAGATTGGGGACTAGCGGGGCGCACAGATACGCAGTATTTT.

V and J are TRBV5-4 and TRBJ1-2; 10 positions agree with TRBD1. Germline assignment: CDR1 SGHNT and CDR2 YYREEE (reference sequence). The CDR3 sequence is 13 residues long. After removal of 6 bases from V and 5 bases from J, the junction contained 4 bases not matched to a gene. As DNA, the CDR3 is TGTGCCAGCAAGGGGGGACAGGGGTATGGCTACACCTTC. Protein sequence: CASKGGQGYGYTF.

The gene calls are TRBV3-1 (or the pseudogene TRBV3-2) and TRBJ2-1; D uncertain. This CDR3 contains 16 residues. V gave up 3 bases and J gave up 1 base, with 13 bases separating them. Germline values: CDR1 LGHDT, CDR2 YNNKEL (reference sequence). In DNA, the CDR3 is TGTGCCAGCAGCCACCTTCCCCGGGTTTCCTACAATGAGCAGTTCTTC. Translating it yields CASSHLPRVSYNEQFF.

The CDR3 loop reads CASSLGAGGSYEQYF. In DNA form, the CDR3 reads TGCGCCAGCAGCTTGGGTGCGGGAGGGTCGTACGAGCAGTACTTC. The chain joins TRBV5-1 to TRBJ2-7; 9 bases agree with TRBD2. Germline values: CDR1 SGHRS, CDR2 YFSETQ. This CDR3 has 15 residues. V shed 0 bases, J shed 4 bases, and the junction held 5 bases outside the gene matches. Full variable domain (remainder filled in from reference TRBV5-1 and TRBJ2-7): KAGVTQTPRYLIKTRGQQVTLSCSPISGHRSVSWYQQTPGQGLQFLFEYFSETQRNKGNFPGRFSGRQFSNSRSEMNVSTLELGDSALYLCASSLGAGGSYEQYFGPGTRLTVT.

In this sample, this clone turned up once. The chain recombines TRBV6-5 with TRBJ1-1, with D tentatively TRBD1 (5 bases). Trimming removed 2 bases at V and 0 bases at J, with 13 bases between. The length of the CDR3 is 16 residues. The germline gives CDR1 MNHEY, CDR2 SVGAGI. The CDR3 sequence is CASSYGPGFVNTEAFF. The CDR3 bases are TGTGCCAGCAGTTACGGGCCAGGGTTTGTGAACACTGAAGCTTTCTTT.

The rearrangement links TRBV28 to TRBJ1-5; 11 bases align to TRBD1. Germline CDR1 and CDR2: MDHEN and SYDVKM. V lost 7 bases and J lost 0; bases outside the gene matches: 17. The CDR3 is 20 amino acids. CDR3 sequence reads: CASNTRRDRGGVNSNQPQHF. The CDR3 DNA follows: TGTGCCAGCAACACCCGGAGGGACAGGGGGGGGGTCAATAGCAATCAGCCCCAGCATTTT.

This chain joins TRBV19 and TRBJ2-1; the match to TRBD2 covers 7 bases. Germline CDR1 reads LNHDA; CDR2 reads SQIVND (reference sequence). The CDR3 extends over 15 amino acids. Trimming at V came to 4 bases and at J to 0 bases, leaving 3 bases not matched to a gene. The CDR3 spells CASSTSGDSYNEQFF. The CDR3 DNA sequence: TGTGCCAGTAGTACCAGCGGGGACTCCTACAATGAGCAGTTCTTC.

DNA for the CDR3: TGTGCCATAAACAGGGGGCTCGGGACTGAAGCTTTCTTT. Translating gives CAINRGLGTEAFF. This sequence joins TRBV12-3 or TRBV12-4 and TRBJ1-1, with 9 positions matching TRBD1. CDR3 size: 13 residues. The V segment lost 10 bases and the J segment 5 bases; nucleotides outside the gene matches: 8.

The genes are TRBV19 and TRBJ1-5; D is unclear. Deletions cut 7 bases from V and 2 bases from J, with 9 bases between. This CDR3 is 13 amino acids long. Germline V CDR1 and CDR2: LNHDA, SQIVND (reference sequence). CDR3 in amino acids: CASTLGGNQPQHF. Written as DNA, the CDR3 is TGTGCCAGTACGTTGGGAGGCAATCAGCCCCAGCATTTT.

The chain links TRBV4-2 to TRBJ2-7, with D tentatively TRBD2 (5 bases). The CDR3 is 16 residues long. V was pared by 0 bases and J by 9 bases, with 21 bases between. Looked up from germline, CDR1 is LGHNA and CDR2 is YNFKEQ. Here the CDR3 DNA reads TGTGCCAGCAGCCAAGATTGGTCCGGGATGCTGCTTCGGCAGTACTTC. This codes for CASSQDWSGMLLRQYF.

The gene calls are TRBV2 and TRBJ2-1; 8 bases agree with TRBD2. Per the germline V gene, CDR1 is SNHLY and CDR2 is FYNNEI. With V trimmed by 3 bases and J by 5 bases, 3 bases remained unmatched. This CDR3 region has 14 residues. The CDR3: CASSEGLGHNEQFF. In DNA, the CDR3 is TGTGCCAGCAGTGAGGGACTAGGACACAATGAGCAGTTCTTC.

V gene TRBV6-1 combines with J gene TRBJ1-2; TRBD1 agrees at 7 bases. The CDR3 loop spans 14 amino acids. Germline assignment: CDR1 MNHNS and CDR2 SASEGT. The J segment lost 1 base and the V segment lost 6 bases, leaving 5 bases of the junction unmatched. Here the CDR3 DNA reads TGTGCCAGCAGAGGGGACAGAGATAACTATGGCTACACCTTC. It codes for CASRGDRDNYGYTF.

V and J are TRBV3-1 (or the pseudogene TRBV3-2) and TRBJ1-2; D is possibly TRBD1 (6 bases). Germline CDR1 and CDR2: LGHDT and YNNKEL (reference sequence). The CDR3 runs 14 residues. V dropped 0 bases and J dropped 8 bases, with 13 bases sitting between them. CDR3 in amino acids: CASSQDTGLGGYTF. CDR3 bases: TGTGCCAGCAGCCAAGATACAGGGTTAGGGGGCTACACCTTC.

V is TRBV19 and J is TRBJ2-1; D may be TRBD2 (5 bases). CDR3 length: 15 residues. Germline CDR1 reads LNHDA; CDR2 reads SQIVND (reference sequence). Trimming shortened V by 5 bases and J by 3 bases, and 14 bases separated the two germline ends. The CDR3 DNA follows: TGTGCCAGTAGTCCTACACCCGGGGACTACAATGAGCAGTTCTTC. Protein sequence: CASSPTPGDYNEQFF.

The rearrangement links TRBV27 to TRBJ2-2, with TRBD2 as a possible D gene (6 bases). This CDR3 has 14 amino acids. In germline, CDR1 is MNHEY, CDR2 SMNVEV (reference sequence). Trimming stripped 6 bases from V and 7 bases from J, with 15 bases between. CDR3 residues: CASSRTGGGGELFF. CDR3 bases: TGTGCCAGCAGCCGGACTGGGGGAGGCGGGGAGCTGTTTTTT.

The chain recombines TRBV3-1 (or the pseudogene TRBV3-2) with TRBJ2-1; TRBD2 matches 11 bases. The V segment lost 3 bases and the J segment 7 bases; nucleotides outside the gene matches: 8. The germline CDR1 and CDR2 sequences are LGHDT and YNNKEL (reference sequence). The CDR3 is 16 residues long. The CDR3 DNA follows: TGTGCCAGCAGCCAGCTAACTAGCGGGAGAGCGAATGAGCAGTTCTTC. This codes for CASSQLTSGRANEQFF.

CDR3: CASSTIGQTPGNTIYF. Written as DNA, the CDR3 is TGTGCCAGTAGTACCATAGGACAGACCCCTGGAAACACCATATATTTT. V is TRBV19 and J is TRBJ1-3, with a weak D call TRBD1 (6 bases). The CDR3 length is 16 residues. Germline values: CDR1 LNHDA, CDR2 SQIVND (reference sequence). The V gene lost 4 bases and the J gene lost 2 bases, with 15 bases spanning the gap.